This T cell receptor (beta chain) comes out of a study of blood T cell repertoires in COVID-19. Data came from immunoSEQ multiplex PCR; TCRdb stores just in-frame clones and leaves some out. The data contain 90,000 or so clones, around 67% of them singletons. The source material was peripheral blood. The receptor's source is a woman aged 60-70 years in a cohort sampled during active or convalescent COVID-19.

The CDR3 loop is CASSYRRTSGNTIYF. Here the CDR3 DNA reads TGTGCCAGCAGTTACAGGAGGACCTCTGGAAACACCATATATTTT. The genes are TRBV6-5 and TRBJ1-3, with D unclear. Germline V gene data show CDR1 as MNHEY and CDR2 as SVGAGI. V was clipped by 2 bases and J by 0 bases, with 8 bases between them. The CDR3 loop spans 15 amino acids.